This T cell receptor (beta chain) was found in a study of cytomegalovirus exposure and HLA in healthy donors. Study-level findings and limits: The classifier reportedly diagnosed cytomegalovirus status with high sensitivity and specificity.

Use of 60 Vbeta and 13 Jbeta primers characterized the PCR. Sequencing used immunoSEQ multiplex PCR; TCRdb keeps in-frame clones, though not all of them. The sample has approximately 120,000 clones, roughly 86% seen once. This clone has a single count. Its target is unknown. Germline CDR1 reads SEHNR; CDR2 reads FQNEAQ (reference sequence). This CDR3 contains 15 residues. The V gene end was trimmed by 6 bases and the J gene end by 3 bases; junction bases not matched to a gene: 7. Sequencing was carried out using PBMCs. The gene calls are TRBV7-9 and TRBJ2-1; 8 bases match TRBD2. The clonotype comes from a man aged 18 to 30 in good health and CMV-seronegative. CDR3 sequence (DNA): TGTGCCAGCAGGTCAGCGGGGGTCCTCTACAATGAGCAGTTCTTC. Its translation is CASRSAGVLYNEQFF.